This TCR beta chain was obtained from a study of T cell responses to AZD1222 COVID-19 vaccine. Looked up from germline, CDR1 is LNHNV and CDR2 is YYDKDF (reference sequence). Trimming took 3 bases from V and 12 from J; bases not matched to a gene: 8. The CDR3 contains 14 residues. Method: immunoSEQ multiplex PCR; TCRdb's copy keeps in-frame clones and lacks some. The table shows 110,000 to 150,000 clones, with about nine tenths occurring only once. This receptor was obtained from an adult who received the AZD1222 COVID-19 vaccine. V usage is TRBV15 and J usage is TRBJ1-4, with 9 positions matching TRBD1. The sequenced sample was peripheral blood, obtained 28 days after the second AZD1222 dose. In DNA form, the CDR3 reads TGTGCCACCAGCAGGAACAGGGGGCCCGGGGAACTGTTTTTT. This translates into CATSRNRGPGELFF.